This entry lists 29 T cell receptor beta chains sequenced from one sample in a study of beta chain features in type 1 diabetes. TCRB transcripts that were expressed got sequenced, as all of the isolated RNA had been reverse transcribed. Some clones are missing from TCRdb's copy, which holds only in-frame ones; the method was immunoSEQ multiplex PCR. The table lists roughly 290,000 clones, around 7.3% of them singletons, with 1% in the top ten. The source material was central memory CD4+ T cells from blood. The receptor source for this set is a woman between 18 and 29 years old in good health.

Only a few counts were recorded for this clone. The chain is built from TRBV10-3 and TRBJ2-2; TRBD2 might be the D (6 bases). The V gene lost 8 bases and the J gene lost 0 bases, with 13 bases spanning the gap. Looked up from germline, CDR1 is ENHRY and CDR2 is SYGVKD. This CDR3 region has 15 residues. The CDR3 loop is CAIGSGETNTGELFF. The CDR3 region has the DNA TGTGCCATCGGTAGCGGAGAGACGAACACCGGGGAGCTGTTTTTT.

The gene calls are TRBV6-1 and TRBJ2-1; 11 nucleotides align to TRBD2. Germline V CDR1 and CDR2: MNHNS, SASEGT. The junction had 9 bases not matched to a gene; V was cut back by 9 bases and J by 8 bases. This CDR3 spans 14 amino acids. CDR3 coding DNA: TGTGCCAGGGGACTAGCGGAGGCGCGGGATGAGCAGTTCTTC. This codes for CARGLAEARDEQFF.

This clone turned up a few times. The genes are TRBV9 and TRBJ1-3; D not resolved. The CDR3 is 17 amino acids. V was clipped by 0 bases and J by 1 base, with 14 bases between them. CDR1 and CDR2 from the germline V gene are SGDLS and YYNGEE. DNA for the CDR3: TGTGCCAGCAGCGTAGCAGCACCTTCGACATCTGGAAACACCATATATTTT. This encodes CASSVAAPSTSGNTIYF.

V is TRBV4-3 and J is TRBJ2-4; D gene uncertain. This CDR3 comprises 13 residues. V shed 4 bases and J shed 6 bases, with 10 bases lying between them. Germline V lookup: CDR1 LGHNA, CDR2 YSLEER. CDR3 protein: CASSLRKGNIQYF. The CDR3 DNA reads TGCGCCAGCAGCCTAAGAAAGGGAAACATTCAGTACTTC.

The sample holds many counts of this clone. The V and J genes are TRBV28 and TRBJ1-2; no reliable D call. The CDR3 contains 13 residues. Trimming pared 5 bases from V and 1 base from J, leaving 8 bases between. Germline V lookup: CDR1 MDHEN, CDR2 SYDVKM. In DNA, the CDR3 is TGTGCCAGCAGTACGACGGTTAACTATGGCTACACCTTC. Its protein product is CASSTTVNYGYTF.

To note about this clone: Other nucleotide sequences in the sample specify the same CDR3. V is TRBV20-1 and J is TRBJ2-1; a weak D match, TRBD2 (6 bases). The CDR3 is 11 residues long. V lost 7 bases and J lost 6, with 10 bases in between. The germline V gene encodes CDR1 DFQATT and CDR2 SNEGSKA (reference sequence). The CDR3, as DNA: TGCAGTGGGAGGGCCGCCAATGAGCAGTTCTTC. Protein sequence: CSGRAANEQFF.

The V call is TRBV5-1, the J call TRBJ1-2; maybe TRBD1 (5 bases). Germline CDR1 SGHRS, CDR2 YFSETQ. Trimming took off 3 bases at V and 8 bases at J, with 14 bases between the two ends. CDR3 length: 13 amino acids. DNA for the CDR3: TGCGCCAGCAGCTCGGACGGGACTTGGGGCTACACCTTC. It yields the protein CASSSDGTWGYTF.

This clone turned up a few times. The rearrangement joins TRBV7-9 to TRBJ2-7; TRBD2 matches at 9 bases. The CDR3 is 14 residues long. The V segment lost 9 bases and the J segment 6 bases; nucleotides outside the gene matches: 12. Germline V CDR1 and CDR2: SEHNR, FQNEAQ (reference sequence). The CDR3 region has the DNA TGTGCCAGTTACACCGCGGGAGGGCCTGCCGAGCAGTACTTC. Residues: CASYTAGGPAEQYF.

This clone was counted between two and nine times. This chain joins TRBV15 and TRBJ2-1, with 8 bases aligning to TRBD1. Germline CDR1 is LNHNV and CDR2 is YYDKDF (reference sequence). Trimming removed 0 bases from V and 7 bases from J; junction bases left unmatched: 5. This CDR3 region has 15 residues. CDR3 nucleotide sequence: TGTGCCACCAGCAGAGATCGGACAGGGCTTAATGAGCAGTTCTTC. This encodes CATSRDRTGLNEQFF. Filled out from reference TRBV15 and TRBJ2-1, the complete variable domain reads DAMVIQNPRYQVTQFGKPVTLSCSQTLNHNVMYWYQQKSSQAPKLLFHYYDKDFNNEADTPDNFQSRRPNTSFCFLDIRSPGLGDTAMYLCATSRDRTGLNEQFFGPGTRLTVL.

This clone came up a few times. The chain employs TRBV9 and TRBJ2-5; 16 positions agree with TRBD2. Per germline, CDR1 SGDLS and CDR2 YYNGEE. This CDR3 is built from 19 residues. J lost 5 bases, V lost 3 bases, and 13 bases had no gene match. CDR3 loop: CASSGGTSGGARSRETQYF. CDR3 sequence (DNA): TGTGCCAGCAGCGGCGGGACTAGCGGGGGGGCCCGAAGTAGGGAGACCCAGTACTTC.

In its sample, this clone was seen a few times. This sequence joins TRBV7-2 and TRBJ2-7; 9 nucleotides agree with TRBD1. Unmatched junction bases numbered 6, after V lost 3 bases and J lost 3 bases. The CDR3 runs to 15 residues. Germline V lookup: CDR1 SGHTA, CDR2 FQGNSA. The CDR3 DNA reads TGTGCCAGCAGCTTGGTGACAGGGGGGAACTACGAGCAGTACGTC. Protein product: CASSLVTGGNYEQYV.

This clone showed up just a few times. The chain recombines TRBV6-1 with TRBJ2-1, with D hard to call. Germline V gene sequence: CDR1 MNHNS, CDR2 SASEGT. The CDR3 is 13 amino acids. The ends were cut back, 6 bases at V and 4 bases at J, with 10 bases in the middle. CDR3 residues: CASRNGPYNEQFF. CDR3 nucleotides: TGTGCCAGCAGGAATGGACCGTACAATGAGCAGTTCTTC.

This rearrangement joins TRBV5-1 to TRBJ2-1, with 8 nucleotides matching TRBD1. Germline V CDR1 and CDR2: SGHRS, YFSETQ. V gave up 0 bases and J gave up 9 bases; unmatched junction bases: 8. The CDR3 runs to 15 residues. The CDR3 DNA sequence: TGCGCCAGCAGCTTGGCGGACAGGGATGGGAGTGAGCAGTTCTTC. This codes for CASSLADRDGSEQFF. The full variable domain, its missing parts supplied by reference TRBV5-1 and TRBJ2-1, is KAGVTQTPRYLIKTRGQQVTLSCSPISGHRSVSWYQQTPGQGLQFLFEYFSETQRNKGNFPGRFSGRQFSNSRSEMNVSTLELGDSALYLCASSLADRDGSEQFFGPGTRLTVL.

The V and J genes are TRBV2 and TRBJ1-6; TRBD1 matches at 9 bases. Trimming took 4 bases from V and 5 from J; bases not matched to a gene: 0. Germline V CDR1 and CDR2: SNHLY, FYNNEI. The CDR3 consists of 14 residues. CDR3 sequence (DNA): TGTGCCAGCAGTGGGACAGGGGATAATTCACCCCTCCACTTT. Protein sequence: CASSGTGDNSPLHF.

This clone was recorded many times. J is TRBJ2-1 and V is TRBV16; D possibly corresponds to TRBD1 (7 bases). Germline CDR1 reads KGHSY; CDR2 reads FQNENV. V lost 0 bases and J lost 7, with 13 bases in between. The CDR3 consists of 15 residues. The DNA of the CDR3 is TGTGCCAGCAGCCAATCCGCGGGGACAGCAAATGAGCAGTTCTTC. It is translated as CASSQSAGTANEQFF.

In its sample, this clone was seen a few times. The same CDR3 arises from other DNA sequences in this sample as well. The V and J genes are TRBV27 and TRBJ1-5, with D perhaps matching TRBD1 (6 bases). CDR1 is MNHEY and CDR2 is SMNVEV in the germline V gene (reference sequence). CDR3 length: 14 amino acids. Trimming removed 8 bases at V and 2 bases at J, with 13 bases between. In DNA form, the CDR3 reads TGTGCCAGCTCGGGGGCAGGGGGCAATCAGCCCCAGCATTTT. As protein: CASSGAGGNQPQHF.

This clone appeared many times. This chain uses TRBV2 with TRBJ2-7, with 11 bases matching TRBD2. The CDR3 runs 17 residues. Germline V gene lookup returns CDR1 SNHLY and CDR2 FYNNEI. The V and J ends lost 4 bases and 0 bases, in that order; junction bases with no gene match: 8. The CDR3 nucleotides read TGTGCCAGCAGTGGTAGCGGGAGGGCCCCTTACTCCTACGAGCAGTACTTC. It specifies CASSGSGRAPYSYEQYF.

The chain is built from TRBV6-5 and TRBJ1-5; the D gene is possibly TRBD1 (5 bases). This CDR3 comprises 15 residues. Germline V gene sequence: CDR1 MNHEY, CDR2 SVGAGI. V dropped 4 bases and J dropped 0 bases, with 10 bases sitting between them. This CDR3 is CASSSRGYSNQPQHF. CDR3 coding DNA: TGTGCCAGCAGTTCGAGGGGATATAGCAATCAGCCCCAGCATTTT.

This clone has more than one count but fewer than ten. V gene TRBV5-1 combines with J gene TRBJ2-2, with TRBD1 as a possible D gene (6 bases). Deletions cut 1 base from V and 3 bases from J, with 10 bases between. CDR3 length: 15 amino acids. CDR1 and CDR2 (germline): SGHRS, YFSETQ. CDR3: CASSLQGIDTGELFF. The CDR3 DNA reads TGCGCCAGCAGCTTGCAGGGGATCGACACCGGGGAGCTGTTTTTT. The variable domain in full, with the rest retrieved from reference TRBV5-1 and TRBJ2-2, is KAGVTQTPRYLIKTRGQQVTLSCSPISGHRSVSWYQQTPGQGLQFLFEYFSETQRNKGNFPGRFSGRQFSNSRSEMNVSTLELGDSALYLCASSLQGIDTGELFFGEGSRLTVL.

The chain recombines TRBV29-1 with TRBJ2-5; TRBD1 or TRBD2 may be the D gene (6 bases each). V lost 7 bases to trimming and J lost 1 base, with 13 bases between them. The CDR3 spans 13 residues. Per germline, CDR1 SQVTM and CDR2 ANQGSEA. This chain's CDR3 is CSGGGGSQETQYF. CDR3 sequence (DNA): TGCAGCGGCGGAGGGGGTTCCCAAGAGACCCAGTACTTC.

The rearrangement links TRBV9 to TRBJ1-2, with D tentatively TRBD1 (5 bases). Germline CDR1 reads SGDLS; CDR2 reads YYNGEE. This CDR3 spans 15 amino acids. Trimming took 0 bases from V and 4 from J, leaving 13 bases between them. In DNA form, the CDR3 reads TGTGCCAGCAGCGTAGGGGGAACAGGCTTCTATGGCTACACCTTC. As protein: CASSVGGTGFYGYTF. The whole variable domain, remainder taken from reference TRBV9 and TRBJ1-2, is DSGVTQTPKHLITATGQRVTLRCSPRSGDLSVYWYQQSLDQGLQFLIQYYNGEERAKGNILERFSAQQFPDLHSELNLSSLELGDSALYFCASSVGGTGFYGYTFGSGTRLTVV.

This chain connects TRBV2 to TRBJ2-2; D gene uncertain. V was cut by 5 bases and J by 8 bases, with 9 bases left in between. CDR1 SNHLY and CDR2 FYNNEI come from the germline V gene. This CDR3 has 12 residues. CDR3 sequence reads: CASSQEQGELFF. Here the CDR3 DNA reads TGTGCCAGCAGTCAAGAACAGGGGGAGCTGTTTTTT.

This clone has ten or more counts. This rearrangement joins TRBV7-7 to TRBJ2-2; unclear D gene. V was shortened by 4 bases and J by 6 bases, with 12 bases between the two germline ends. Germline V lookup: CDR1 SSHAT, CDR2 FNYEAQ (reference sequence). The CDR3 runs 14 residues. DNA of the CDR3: TGTGCCAGCAGCTCCCGATCCGCCGCCGGGGAGCTGTTTTTT. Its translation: CASSSRSAAGELFF. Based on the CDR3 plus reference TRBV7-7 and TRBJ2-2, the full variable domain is GAGVSQSPRYKVTKRGQDVTLRCDPISSHATLYWYQQALGQGPEFLTYFNYEAQPDKSGLPSDRFSAERPEGSISTLTIQRTEQRDSAMYRCASSSRSAAGELFFGEGSRLTVL.

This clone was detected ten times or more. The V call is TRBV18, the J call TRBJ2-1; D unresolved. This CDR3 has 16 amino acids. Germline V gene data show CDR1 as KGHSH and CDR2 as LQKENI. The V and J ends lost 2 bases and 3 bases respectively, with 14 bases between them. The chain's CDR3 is CASSPSFGGSYNEQFF. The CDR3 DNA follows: TGTGCCAGCTCACCATCGTTCGGCGGTAGCTACAATGAGCAGTTCTTC.

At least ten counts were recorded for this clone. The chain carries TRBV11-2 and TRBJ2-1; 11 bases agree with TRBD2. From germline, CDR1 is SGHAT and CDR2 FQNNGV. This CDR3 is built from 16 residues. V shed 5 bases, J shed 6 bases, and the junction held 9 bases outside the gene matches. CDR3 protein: CASSGGGLAGGNEQFF. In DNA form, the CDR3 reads TGTGCCAGCAGCGGGGGCGGGCTAGCGGGAGGCAATGAGCAGTTCTTC.

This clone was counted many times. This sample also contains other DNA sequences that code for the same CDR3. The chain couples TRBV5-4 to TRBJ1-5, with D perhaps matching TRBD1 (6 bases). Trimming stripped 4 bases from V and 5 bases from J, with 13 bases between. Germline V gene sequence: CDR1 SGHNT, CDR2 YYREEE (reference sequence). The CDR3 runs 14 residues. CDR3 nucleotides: TGTGCCAGCAGCCTAGAGGGGGGCGATCAGCCCCAGCATTTT. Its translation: CASSLEGGDQPQHF.

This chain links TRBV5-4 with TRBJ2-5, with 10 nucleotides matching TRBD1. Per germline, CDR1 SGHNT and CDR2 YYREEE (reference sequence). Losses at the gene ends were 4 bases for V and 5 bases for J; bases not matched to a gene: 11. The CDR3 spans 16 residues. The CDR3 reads CASSLTGGSGGETQYF. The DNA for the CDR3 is TGTGCCAGCAGCCTGACAGGGGGCTCGGGTGGGGAGACCCAGTACTTC.

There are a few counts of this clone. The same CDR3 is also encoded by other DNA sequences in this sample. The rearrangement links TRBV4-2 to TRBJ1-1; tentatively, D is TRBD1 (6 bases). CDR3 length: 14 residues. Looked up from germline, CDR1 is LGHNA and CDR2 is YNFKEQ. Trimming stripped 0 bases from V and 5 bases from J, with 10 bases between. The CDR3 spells CASSQDPRGTEAFF. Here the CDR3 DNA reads TGTGCCAGCAGCCAAGATCCCAGGGGAACTGAAGCTTTCTTT.

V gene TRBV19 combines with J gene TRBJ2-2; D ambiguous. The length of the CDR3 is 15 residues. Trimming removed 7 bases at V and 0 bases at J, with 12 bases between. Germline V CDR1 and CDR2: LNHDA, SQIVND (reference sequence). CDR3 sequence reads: CASTQEPTNTGELFF. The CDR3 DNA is TGTGCCAGTACACAAGAGCCTACGAACACCGGGGAGCTGTTTTTT.